The clone carrying this T cell receptor (beta chain) was counted ten times or more. Its antigen is not known. Germline CDR1 is MGHRA and CDR2 is YSYEKL. The CDR3 runs to 15 residues. V lost 0 bases to trimming and J lost 3 bases, with 11 bases between them. This specimen belongs to a study of metastatic and nonmetastatic thyroid tumors. Study in general: Comparative analysis of repertoires was undertaken across blood and tumor or nodule tissue obtained from malignant and benign thyroid patients. Whole-study results and caveats: TCR beta diversity was reportedly significantly higher in malignant thyroid tumors than benign nodules, in blood and tumor.

Under the authors' procedure: A papillary thyroid cancer distant-metastasis classifier was built from CDR3 differences across clinicopathological groups. TCRdb re-analyzed the PCR reads through MiXCR. It is TCRdb's table, rather than the study itself, that gives the V and J calls and clone size. The sample contains 40,000 to 50,000 clones, about 4% of which appear only once. No patient received treatment before thyroid surgery. The sequenced sample was blood. This TCR derives from a female donor with papillary thyroid cancer or a benign thyroid nodule (not recorded which). Some clones in this sample may be carry-over from other donors' samples. V usage is TRBV4-1 and J usage is TRBJ1-2; D is unclear. Here the CDR3 DNA reads TGCGCCAGCAGCCAAGACGTTCGGGAACACTATGGCTACACCTTC. Translation: CASSQDVREHYGYTF.